Listed below are T cell receptor beta chains from one sample, sequenced in a study of shared clonotypes between healthy human individuals. Here immunoSEQ multiplex PCR was the method, and the copy in TCRdb shows in-frame clones only, minus some. The profile shows 2 million to 2.5 million clones, roughly 93% of them singletons. The material sequenced was naive CD4+ T cells from PBMCs. These receptors were obtained from a man younger than 35 in good health. Some clones in this sample may be carry-over from other donors' samples. Each CDR3 is given with its conserved first and last residue. The D gene is left open where the match is weak. Size values are once, few and many counts, or a class for expanded clones, and some rows have none.

v_gene: TRBV28; j_gene: TRBJ1-4; d_gene: -; abundance: once; CDR3aa: CASMGNEKLFF; CDR3nt: TGTGCCAGCATGGGGAATGAAAAACTGTTTTTT
v_gene: TRBV6-5; j_gene: TRBJ2-7; d_gene: -; abundance: -; CDR3aa: CASSYSFSAYEQYF; CDR3nt: TGTGCCAGCAGTTACTCGTTTTCTGCCTACGAGCAGTACTTC
v_gene: TRBV5-1; j_gene: TRBJ1-1; d_gene: -; abundance: -; CDR3aa: CASSKDPGGTEAFF; CDR3nt: TGCGCCAGCAGCAAAGATCCGGGGGGGACTGAAGCTTTCTTT
v_gene: TRBV28; j_gene: TRBJ1-2; d_gene: -; abundance: -; CDR3aa: CASSLSPAIYGYTF; CDR3nt: TGTGCCAGCAGTTTATCCCCAGCGATATATGGCTACACCTTC
v_gene: TRBV21-1; j_gene: TRBJ2-5; d_gene: -; abundance: -; CDR3aa: CACEKEGEGRETQYF; CDR3nt: TGTGCTTGCGAGAAGGAGGGGGAGGGACGAGAGACCCAGTACTTC
v_gene: TRBV6-5; j_gene: TRBJ1-4; d_gene: -; abundance: -; CDR3aa: CASRLGEKLFF; CDR3nt: TGTGCCAGCAGGCTGGGAGAAAAACTGTTTTTT
v_gene: TRBV12-5; j_gene: TRBJ1-2; d_gene: TRBD1; abundance: -; CDR3aa: CASGYGQGDYGYTF; CDR3nt: TGTGCTAGTGGCTATGGACAGGGTGACTATGGCTACACCTTC
v_gene: TRBV18; j_gene: TRBJ1-1; d_gene: TRBD1; abundance: -; CDR3aa: CASSPPVRGPEAFF; CDR3nt: TGTGCCAGCTCACCACCGGTCAGGGGGCCGGAAGCTTTCTTT
v_gene: TRBV28; j_gene: TRBJ2-3; d_gene: -; abundance: -; CDR3aa: CGARASDSWDTQYF; CDR3nt: TGTGGGGCAAGGGCTAGCGATTCGTGGGATACGCAGTATTTT
v_gene: TRBV7-9; j_gene: TRBJ1-4; d_gene: TRBD1; abundance: -; CDR3aa: CASSLQGENEKLFF; CDR3nt: TGTGCCAGCAGCTTACAGGGGGAAAATGAAAAACTGTTTTTT
v_gene: TRBV11-2; j_gene: TRBJ2-7; d_gene: -; abundance: -; CDR3aa: CASSSGPSYEQYF; CDR3nt: TGTGCCAGCAGCTCAGGTCCCTCCTACGAGCAGTACTTC
v_gene: TRBV7-3; j_gene: TRBJ2-6; d_gene: -; abundance: -; CDR3aa: CASSFTGTGANVLTF; CDR3nt: TGTGCCAGCAGCTTTACAGGGACTGGGGCCAACGTCCTGACTTTC
v_gene: TRBV5-1; j_gene: TRBJ2-1; d_gene: TRBD1; abundance: -; CDR3aa: CASSPGQGNEQFF; CDR3nt: TGCGCCAGCTCTCCGGGACAGGGGAATGAGCAGTTCTTC
v_gene: TRBV5-4; j_gene: TRBJ2-1; d_gene: -; abundance: once; CDR3aa: CASNTLAKNRYNEQFF; CDR3nt: TGTGCCAGCAACACCCTAGCGAAAAATCGCTACAATGAGCAGTTCTTC
v_gene: TRBV18; j_gene: TRBJ1-1; d_gene: TRBD1; abundance: -; CDR3aa: CASSPDRANTEAFF; CDR3nt: TGTGCCAGCTCACCTGACAGGGCGAACACTGAAGCTTTCTTT
v_gene: TRBV7-2; j_gene: TRBJ2-5; d_gene: TRBD2; abundance: -; CDR3aa: CASRLAGGRETQYF; CDR3nt: TGTGCCAGCAGACTAGCGGGAGGTAGGGAGACCCAGTACTTC
v_gene: TRBV6-1; j_gene: TRBJ1-4; d_gene: -; abundance: -; CDR3aa: CASSEMLRGGFEKLFF; CDR3nt: TGTGCCAGCAGTGAAATGTTAAGGGGCGGGTTTGAAAAACTGTTTTTT
v_gene: TRBV7-3; j_gene: TRBJ2-7; d_gene: -; abundance: -; CDR3aa: CASSLRAGQAREQYF; CDR3nt: TGTGCCAGCAGCTTAAGGGCAGGCCAAGCTCGCGAGCAGTACTTC
v_gene: TRBV5-1; j_gene: TRBJ1-2; d_gene: -; abundance: -; CDR3aa: CASTRGGLGEESYGYTF; CDR3nt: TGCGCCAGCACCCGGGGGGGATTGGGCGAGGAATCGTATGGCTACACCTTC
v_gene: TRBV4-2; j_gene: TRBJ2-7; d_gene: -; abundance: -; CDR3aa: CASSPASGNSYEQYF; CDR3nt: TGTGCCAGCAGCCCCGCCTCGGGGAACTCCTACGAGCAGTACTTC
v_gene: TRBV18; j_gene: TRBJ1-2; d_gene: -; abundance: -; CDR3aa: CASSPGSSGYGYTF; CDR3nt: TGTGCCAGCTCACCTGGGTCCTCGGGTTATGGCTACACCTTC
v_gene: TRBV7-9; j_gene: TRBJ1-5; d_gene: TRBD1; abundance: -; CDR3aa: CASSLFSDRGSNQPQHF; CDR3nt: TGTGCCAGCAGCTTATTCTCGGACAGGGGAAGCAATCAGCCCCAGCATTTT
v_gene: TRBV18; j_gene: TRBJ2-3; d_gene: -; abundance: -; CDR3aa: CASSRVGSTDTQYF; CDR3nt: TGTGCCAGCTCACGCGTCGGCTCCACAGATACGCAGTATTTT
v_gene: TRBV2; j_gene: TRBJ2-7; d_gene: -; abundance: -; CDR3aa: CASSGAYEQYF; CDR3nt: TGTGCCAGCAGTGGAGCGTACGAGCAGTACTTC
v_gene: TRBV6-1; j_gene: TRBJ1-2; d_gene: -; abundance: -; CDR3aa: CASSERGGRDYGYTF; CDR3nt: TGTGCCAGCAGTGAACGGGGGGGTAGGGACTATGGCTACACCTTC
v_gene: TRBV7-3; j_gene: TRBJ2-2; d_gene: -; abundance: -; CDR3aa: CASSWQGTGELFF; CDR3nt: TGTGCCAGCAGCTGGCAGGGGACCGGGGAGCTGTTTTTT
v_gene: TRBV5-1; j_gene: TRBJ1-1; d_gene: -; abundance: -; CDR3aa: CASSAGMNTEAFF; CDR3nt: TGCGCCAGCAGCGCGGGAATGAACACTGAAGCTTTCTTT
v_gene: TRBV2; j_gene: TRBJ2-7; d_gene: TRBD1; abundance: -; CDR3aa: CASSEVWQGAYEQYF; CDR3nt: TGTGCCAGCAGTGAGGTTTGGCAGGGGGCCTACGAGCAGTACTTC
v_gene: TRBV11-2; j_gene: TRBJ1-1; d_gene: -; abundance: -; CDR3aa: CASSLVLRDAFF; CDR3nt: TGTGCCAGCAGCTTAGTTTTGCGGGATGCTTTCTTT
v_gene: TRBV13; j_gene: TRBJ2-2; d_gene: -; abundance: -; CDR3aa: CASSLEATRTGELFF; CDR3nt: TGTGCCAGCAGCTTAGAGGCCACGCGGACCGGGGAGCTGTTTTTT
v_gene: TRBV5-1; j_gene: TRBJ2-5; d_gene: TRBD1; abundance: -; CDR3aa: CASSPGQGQSHQYF; CDR3nt: TGCGCCAGCAGCCCGGGACAGGGCCAATCTCACCAGTACTTC
v_gene: TRBV5-4; j_gene: TRBJ1-2; d_gene: TRBD1; abundance: -; CDR3aa: CASSFWDRGRDGYTF; CDR3nt: TGTGCCAGCAGCTTCTGGGACAGGGGACGGGATGGCTACACCTTC
v_gene: TRBV6-5; j_gene: TRBJ2-1; d_gene: -; abundance: once; CDR3aa: CASGWEAYNEQFF; CDR3nt: TGTGCCAGCGGGTGGGAAGCCTACAATGAGCAGTTCTTC
v_gene: TRBV7-2; j_gene: TRBJ1-1; d_gene: -; abundance: -; CDR3aa: CASSPRQAAEAFF; CDR3nt: TGTGCCAGCAGCCCCCGACAGGCGGCTGAAGCTTTCTTT
v_gene: TRBV5-1; j_gene: TRBJ2-1; d_gene: TRBD1; abundance: -; CDR3aa: CASSSGQGLYNEQFF; CDR3nt: TGCGCCAGCAGCTCAGGACAGGGACTCTACAATGAGCAGTTCTTC
v_gene: TRBV2; j_gene: TRBJ2-5; d_gene: TRBD1; abundance: -; CDR3aa: CASSERDRETQYF; CDR3nt: TGTGCCAGCAGTGAGAGGGACAGGGAGACCCAGTACTTC
v_gene: TRBV9; j_gene: TRBJ1-2; d_gene: -; abundance: -; CDR3aa: CASSVALGSHYGYTF; CDR3nt: TGTGCCAGCAGCGTAGCGTTAGGCTCCCACTATGGCTACACCTTC
v_gene: TRBV6-1; j_gene: TRBJ2-3; d_gene: -; abundance: -; CDR3aa: CASSGGGLGTDTQYF; CDR3nt: TGTGCCAGCAGTGGTGGGGGGCTGGGCACAGATACGCAGTATTTT
v_gene: TRBV7-8; j_gene: TRBJ1-6; d_gene: -; abundance: -; CDR3aa: CASSLAPGIRSPLHF; CDR3nt: TGTGCCAGCAGCTTAGCGCCGGGGATAAGATCACCCCTCCACTTT
v_gene: TRBV7-2; j_gene: TRBJ1-2; d_gene: TRBD1; abundance: -; CDR3aa: CASSSAGTGDLNYGYTF; CDR3nt: TGTGCCAGCAGCTCCGCCGGGACAGGGGATCTTAACTATGGCTACACCTTC
v_gene: TRBV11-2; j_gene: TRBJ2-2; d_gene: TRBD1; abundance: -; CDR3aa: CASSRDRRNTGELFF; CDR3nt: TGTGCCAGCAGCCGGGACAGGCGAAACACCGGGGAGCTGTTTTTT
v_gene: TRBV27; j_gene: TRBJ1-3; d_gene: -; abundance: -; CDR3aa: CASSLYMGSGNTIYF; CDR3nt: TGTGCCAGCAGTTTATACATGGGTTCTGGAAACACCATATATTTT
v_gene: TRBV5-1; j_gene: TRBJ1-5; d_gene: -; abundance: -; CDR3aa: CASSLGQDNQPQHF; CDR3nt: TGCGCCAGCAGCTTGGGCCAGGACAATCAGCCCCAGCATTTT
v_gene: TRBV29-1; j_gene: TRBJ1-1; d_gene: -; abundance: once; CDR3aa: CSVIRRANTEAFF; CDR3nt: TGCAGCGTTATACGGCGGGCGAACACTGAAGCTTTCTTT
v_gene: TRBV9; j_gene: TRBJ2-1; d_gene: -; abundance: -; CDR3aa: CASSATVKTYNEQFF; CDR3nt: TGTGCCAGCAGCGCCACGGTTAAGACCTACAATGAGCAGTTCTTC
v_gene: TRBV7-9; j_gene: TRBJ2-2; d_gene: -; abundance: -; CDR3aa: CASSLEGRNTGELFF; CDR3nt: TGTGCCAGCAGCCTAGAGGGCCGTAACACCGGGGAGCTGTTTTTT
v_gene: TRBV15; j_gene: TRBJ2-7; d_gene: -; abundance: -; CDR3aa: CATSRDQGIHEQYF; CDR3nt: TGTGCCACCAGCAGAGACCAAGGGATCCACGAGCAGTACTTC
v_gene: TRBV7-9; j_gene: TRBJ2-2; d_gene: -; abundance: -; CDR3aa: CASSLAGKNTGELFF; CDR3nt: TGTGCCAGCAGCTTAGCGGGGAAGAACACCGGGGAGCTGTTTTTT
v_gene: TRBV7-2; j_gene: TRBJ2-7; d_gene: TRBD2; abundance: -; CDR3aa: CASSPRTSIGEQYF; CDR3nt: TGTGCCAGCAGCCCCCGGACTAGTATAGGCGAGCAGTACTTC
v_gene: TRBV27; j_gene: TRBJ2-7; d_gene: -; abundance: -; CDR3aa: CASSPSETATYEQYF; CDR3nt: TGTGCCAGCAGTCCCTCCGAGACAGCCACCTACGAGCAGTACTTC
v_gene: TRBV18; j_gene: TRBJ2-1; d_gene: TRBD2; abundance: -; CDR3aa: CASSPTSGGANEQFF; CDR3nt: TGTGCCAGCTCACCAACTAGCGGGGGTGCCAATGAGCAGTTCTTC
v_gene: TRBV10-1; j_gene: TRBJ2-1; d_gene: -; abundance: -; CDR3aa: CARGPRGNEQFF; CDR3nt: TGCGCCAGGGGGCCTAGGGGGAATGAGCAGTTCTTC
v_gene: TRBV18; j_gene: TRBJ2-7; d_gene: -; abundance: -; CDR3aa: CASSPARDSGEQYF; CDR3nt: TGTGCCAGCTCACCGGCCAGGGACTCAGGCGAGCAGTACTTC
v_gene: TRBV6-1; j_gene: TRBJ2-1; d_gene: -; abundance: -; CDR3aa: CASRGVDFMVFEQFF; CDR3nt: TGTGCCAGCAGGGGGGTGGATTTTATGGTTTTTGAGCAGTTCTTC
v_gene: TRBV28; j_gene: TRBJ1-1; d_gene: TRBD1; abundance: -; CDR3aa: CASSLPGGREAFF; CDR3nt: TGTGCCAGCAGTTTACCAGGGGGGAGGGAAGCTTTCTTT
v_gene: TRBV18; j_gene: TRBJ1-6; d_gene: -; abundance: -; CDR3aa: CASSPSSEDSPLHF; CDR3nt: TGTGCCAGCTCACCATCCTCGGAAGATTCACCCCTCCACTTT
v_gene: TRBV2; j_gene: TRBJ1-1; d_gene: TRBD1; abundance: -; CDR3aa: CASTFWTGPNTEAFF; CDR3nt: TGTGCCAGCACCTTCTGGACAGGCCCGAACACTGAAGCTTTCTTT
v_gene: TRBV20-1; j_gene: TRBJ2-7; d_gene: -; abundance: -; CDR3aa: CSARGSSEQYF; CDR3nt: TGCAGTGCTAGAGGGTCGAGCGAGCAGTACTTC
v_gene: TRBV19; j_gene: TRBJ1-2; d_gene: -; abundance: few; CDR3aa: CASSTTVDYGYTF; CDR3nt: TGTGCCAGTAGTACCACAGTGGACTATGGCTACACCTTC